This T cell receptor beta chain was found in a study of post-analysis software for immune sequencing data. Study summary: The study covered relapsing-remitting, secondary progressive and progressive-relapsing courses of multiple sclerosis. The study's findings and limits: Relative to controls, patients with multiple sclerosis showed significantly lower normalized Chao1 diversity. Patients used about five TRBV segments, including TRBV5-6, TRBV5-1 and TRBV20-1, more often than controls.

V was clipped by 6 bases and J by 5 bases; unmatched bases: 15. This CDR3 has 17 residues. cDNA libraries of TCR beta carried unique molecular identifiers. Once about 0.85 to 11 million T cells were used, roughly 0.5 million cDNA molecules resulted. TCRdb re-called the PCR reads through MiXCR, storing one row per CDR3 protein. The repertoire holds fewer than 700,000 distinct CDR3 sequences, with about 40% as singletons. Worth noting for this clonotype: Its cognate antigen is unknown.

The sequence was obtained from a girl under 18 with multiple sclerosis. The sequenced sample consisted of blood. This chain uses TRBV12-3 or TRBV12-4 with TRBJ2-3, with 9 bases that match TRBD1. CDR3 DNA: TGTGCCAGCAGATCGATCTTACAGGGGGCTACGGGAGATACGCAGTATTTT. This encodes CASRSILQGATGDTQYF.